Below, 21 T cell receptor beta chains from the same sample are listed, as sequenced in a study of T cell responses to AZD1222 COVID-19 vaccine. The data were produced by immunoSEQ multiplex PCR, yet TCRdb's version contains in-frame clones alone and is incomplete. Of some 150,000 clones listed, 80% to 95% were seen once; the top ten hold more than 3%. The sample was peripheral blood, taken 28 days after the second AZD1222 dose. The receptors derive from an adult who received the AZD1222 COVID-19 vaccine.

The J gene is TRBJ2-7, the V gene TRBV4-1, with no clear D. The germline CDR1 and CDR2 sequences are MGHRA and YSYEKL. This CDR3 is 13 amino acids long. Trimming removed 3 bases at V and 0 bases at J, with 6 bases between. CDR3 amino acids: CASSQGFSYEQYF. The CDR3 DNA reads TGCGCCAGCAGCCAGGGATTCTCCTACGAGCAGTACTTC.

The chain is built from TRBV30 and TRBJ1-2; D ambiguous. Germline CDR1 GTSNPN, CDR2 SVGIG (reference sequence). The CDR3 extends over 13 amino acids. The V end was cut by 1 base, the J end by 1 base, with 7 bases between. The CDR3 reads CAWSGQDNYGYTF. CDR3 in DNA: TGTGCCTGGAGTGGTCAGGATAACTATGGCTACACCTTC.

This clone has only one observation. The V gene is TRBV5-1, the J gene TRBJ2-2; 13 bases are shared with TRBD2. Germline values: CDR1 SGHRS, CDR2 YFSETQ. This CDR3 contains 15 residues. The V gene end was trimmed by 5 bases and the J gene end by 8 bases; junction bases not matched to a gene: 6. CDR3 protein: CASSSGLAGEGELFF. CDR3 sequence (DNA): TGCGCCAGCAGTTCCGGACTAGCGGGAGAAGGGGAGCTGTTTTTT.

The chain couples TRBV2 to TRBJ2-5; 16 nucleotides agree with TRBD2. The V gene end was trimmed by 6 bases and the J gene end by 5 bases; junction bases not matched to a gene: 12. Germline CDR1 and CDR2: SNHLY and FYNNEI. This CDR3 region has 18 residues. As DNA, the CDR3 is TGTGCCAGCAGGCCGGGACTAGCGGGAGGGCCGCTTGCGGAGACCCAGTACTTC. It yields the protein CASRPGLAGGPLAETQYF.

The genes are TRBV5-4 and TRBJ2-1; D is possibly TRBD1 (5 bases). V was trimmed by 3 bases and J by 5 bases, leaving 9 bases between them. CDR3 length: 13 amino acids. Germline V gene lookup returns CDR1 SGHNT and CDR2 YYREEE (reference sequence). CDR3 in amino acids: CASSSRQNNEQFF. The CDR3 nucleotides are TGTGCCAGCAGCTCTAGACAGAACAATGAGCAGTTCTTC.

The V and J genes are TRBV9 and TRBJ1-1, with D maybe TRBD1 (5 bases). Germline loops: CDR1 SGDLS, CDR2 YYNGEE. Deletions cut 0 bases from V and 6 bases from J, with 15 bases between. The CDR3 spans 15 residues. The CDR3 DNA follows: TGTGCCAGCAGCGTAGTAGGCCAGGGAGCGGCTGAAGCTTTCTTT. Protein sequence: CASSVVGQGAAEAFF.

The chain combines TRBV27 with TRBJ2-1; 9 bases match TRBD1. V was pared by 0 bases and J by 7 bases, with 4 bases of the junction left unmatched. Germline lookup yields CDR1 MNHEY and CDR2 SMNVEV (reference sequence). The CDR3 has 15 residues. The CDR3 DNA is TGTGCCAGCAGTTTATCCGGGACAGGGAGAAATGAGCAGTTCTTC. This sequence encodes CASSLSGTGRNEQFF.

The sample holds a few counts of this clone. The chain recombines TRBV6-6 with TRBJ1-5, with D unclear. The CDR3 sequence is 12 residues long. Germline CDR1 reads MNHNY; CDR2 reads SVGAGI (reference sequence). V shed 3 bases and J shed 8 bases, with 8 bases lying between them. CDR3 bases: TGTGCCAGCAGTTATCCGATGGAGCCCCAGCATTTT. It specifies CASSYPMEPQHF.

The CDR3 sequence is CASSTGQAGYEQYF. As DNA, the CDR3 is TGTGCCAGCAGTACGGGACAGGCAGGGTACGAGCAGTACTTC. This rearrangement joins TRBV5-8 to TRBJ2-7, with 8 positions matching TRBD1. The V and J ends lost 5 bases and 4 bases, in that order; junction bases with no gene match: 8. This CDR3 is built from 14 residues. CDR1 and CDR2 (germline): SGHTS, YDEGEE.

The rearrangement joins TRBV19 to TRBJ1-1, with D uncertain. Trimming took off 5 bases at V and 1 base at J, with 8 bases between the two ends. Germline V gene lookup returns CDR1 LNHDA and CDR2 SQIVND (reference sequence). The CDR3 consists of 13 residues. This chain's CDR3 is CASSSHSNTEAFF. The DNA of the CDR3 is TGTGCCAGTAGTTCTCATTCGAACACTGAAGCTTTCTTT.

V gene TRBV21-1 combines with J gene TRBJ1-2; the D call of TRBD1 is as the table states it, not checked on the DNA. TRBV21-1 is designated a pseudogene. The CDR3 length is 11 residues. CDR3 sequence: CASQHLYGYTF. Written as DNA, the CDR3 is TGTGCCAGCCAACACCTTTATGGCTACACCTTC.

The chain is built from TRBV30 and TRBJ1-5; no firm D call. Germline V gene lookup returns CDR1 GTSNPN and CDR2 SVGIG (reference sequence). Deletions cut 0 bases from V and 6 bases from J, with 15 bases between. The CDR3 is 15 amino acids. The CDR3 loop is CAWSVLGRVTQPQHF. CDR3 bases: TGTGCCTGGAGTGTACTGGGGAGGGTTACTCAGCCCCAGCATTTT. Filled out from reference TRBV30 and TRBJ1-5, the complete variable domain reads SQTIHQWPATLVQPVGSPLSLECTVEGTSNPNLYWYRQAAGRGLQLLFYSVGIGQISSEVPQNLSASRPQDRQFILSSKKLLLSDSGFYLCAWSVLGRVTQPQHFGDGTRLSIL.

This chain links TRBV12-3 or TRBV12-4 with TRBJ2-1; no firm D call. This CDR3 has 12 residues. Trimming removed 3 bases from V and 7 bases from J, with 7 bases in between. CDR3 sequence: CASSFPSNEQFF. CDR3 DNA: TGTGCCAGCAGTTTTCCTAGTAATGAGCAGTTCTTC.

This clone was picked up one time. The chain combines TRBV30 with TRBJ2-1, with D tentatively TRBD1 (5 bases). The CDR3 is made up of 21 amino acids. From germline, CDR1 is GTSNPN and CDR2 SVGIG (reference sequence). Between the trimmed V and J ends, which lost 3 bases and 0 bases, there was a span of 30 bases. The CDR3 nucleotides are TGTGCCTGGAGGCCCCTCACGATGACAGCCTCACTGCTGATCTCCTACAATGAGCAGTTCTTC. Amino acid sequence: CAWRPLTMTASLLISYNEQFF.

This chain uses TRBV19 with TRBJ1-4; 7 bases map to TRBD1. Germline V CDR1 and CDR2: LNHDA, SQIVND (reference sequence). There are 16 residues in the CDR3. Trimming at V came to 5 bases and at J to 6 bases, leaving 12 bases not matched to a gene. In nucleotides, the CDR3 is TGTGCCAGTAGTCATACGCCACAGGGGTTGGATGAAAAACTGTTTTTT. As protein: CASSHTPQGLDEKLFF. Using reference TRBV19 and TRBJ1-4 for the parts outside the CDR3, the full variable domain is DGGITQSPKYLFRKEGQNVTLSCEQNLNHDAMYWYRQDPGQGLRLIYYSQIVNDFQKGDIAEGYSVSREKKESFPLTVTSAQKNPTAFYLCASSHTPQGLDEKLFFGSGTQLSVL.

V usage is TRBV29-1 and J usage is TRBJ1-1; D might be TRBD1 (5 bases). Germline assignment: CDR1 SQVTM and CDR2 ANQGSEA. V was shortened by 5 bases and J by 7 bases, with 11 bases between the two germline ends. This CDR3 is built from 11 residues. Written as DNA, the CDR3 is TGCAGCGTTCGCGGGACCCTTGAAGCTTTCTTT. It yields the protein CSVRGTLEAFF.

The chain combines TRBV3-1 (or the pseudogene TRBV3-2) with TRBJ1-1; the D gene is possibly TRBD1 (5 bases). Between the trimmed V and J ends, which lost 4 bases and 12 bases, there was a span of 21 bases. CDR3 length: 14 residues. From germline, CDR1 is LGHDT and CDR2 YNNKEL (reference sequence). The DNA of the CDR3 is TGTGCCAGCAGCCCCCAGGGAACGGAATCCCAACCTTTCTTT. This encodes CASSPQGTESQPFF.

The CDR3 DNA sequence: TGTGCCAGCATCGGATCGGACACTGAAGCTTTCTTT. Translated: CASIGSDTEAFF. This rearrangement joins TRBV7-9 to TRBJ1-1; D gene uncertain. V lost 7 bases and J lost 3, with 9 bases in between. This CDR3 region has 12 residues. CDR1 and CDR2 (germline): SEHNR, FQNEAQ (reference sequence).

The CDR3 loop is CATSDRGAPNNEQFF. The CDR3 DNA sequence: TGTGCCACCAGTGATCGGGGGGCACCTAACAATGAGCAGTTCTTC. J is TRBJ2-1 and V is TRBV24-1, with D perhaps TRBD2 (7 bases). The V gene's germline CDR1 is KGHDR and CDR2 SFDVKD. The CDR3 runs to 15 residues. Trimming cost V 3 bases and J 5 bases, with 13 bases left between them.

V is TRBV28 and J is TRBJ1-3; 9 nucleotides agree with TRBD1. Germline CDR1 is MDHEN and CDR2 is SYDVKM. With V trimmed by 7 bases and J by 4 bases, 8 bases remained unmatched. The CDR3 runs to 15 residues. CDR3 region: CASTQQGARGNTIYF. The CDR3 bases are TGTGCCAGCACTCAACAGGGGGCGCGGGGAAACACCATATATTTT.

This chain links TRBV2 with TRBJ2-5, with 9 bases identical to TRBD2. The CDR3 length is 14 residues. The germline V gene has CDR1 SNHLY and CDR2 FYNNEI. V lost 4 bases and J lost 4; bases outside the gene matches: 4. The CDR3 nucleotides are TGTGCCAGCAGTGCAAAGACTAGCGGAGAGACCCAGTACTTC. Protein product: CASSAKTSGETQYF.